These 14 T cell receptor beta chains share one sample of origin, sequenced in a study of blood T cell repertoires in COVID-19. Profiling relied on immunoSEQ multiplex PCR, and the TCRdb table lists in-frame clones only, not all of them. Among 85,000 or so clones, about nine tenths were seen once, and the ten largest hold around a quarter. The sequenced sample was peripheral blood. These receptors all stem from a man aged 50 to 59 with active or convalescent COVID-19.

The rearrangement joins TRBV5-1 to TRBJ1-4; D is unclear. V was cut by 0 bases and J by 5 bases, with 5 bases left in between. Germline V gene lookup returns CDR1 SGHRS and CDR2 YFSETQ. CDR3 length: 13 residues. For the CDR3, the DNA is TGCGCCAGCAGCTTGGAGCTCAATGAAAAACTGTTTTTT. Amino acids: CASSLELNEKLFF. Complete variable domain (other parts from reference TRBV5-1 and TRBJ1-4): KAGVTQTPRYLIKTRGQQVTLSCSPISGHRSVSWYQQTPGQGLQFLFEYFSETQRNKGNFPGRFSGRQFSNSRSEMNVSTLELGDSALYLCASSLELNEKLFFGSGTQLSVL.

The chain couples TRBV6-2 or TRBV6-3 to TRBJ1-2; TRBD1 might be the D (5 bases). Per germline, CDR1 MNHEY and CDR2 SVGEGT. This CDR3 is built from 13 residues. Trimming removed 3 bases at V and 7 bases at J, with 12 bases between. DNA of the CDR3: TGTGCCAGCAGTTATGCGGGGGTTACTGGCTACACCTTC. It is translated as CASSYAGVTGYTF.

The rearrangement links TRBV15 to TRBJ2-3, with 12 bases fitting TRBD1. Germline V gene lookup returns CDR1 LNHNV and CDR2 YYDKDF (reference sequence). Trimming cost V 3 bases and J 5 bases; bases outside gene matches: 9. This CDR3 has 17 residues. The CDR3: CATSRDPGQGARDTQYF. The CDR3 DNA follows: TGTGCCACCAGCAGGGACCCGGGACAGGGGGCGCGAGATACGCAGTATTTT.

The chain employs TRBV9 and TRBJ1-1, with 7 bases matching TRBD1. The CDR3 has 14 amino acids. Losses at the gene ends were 4 bases for V and 5 bases for J; bases not matched to a gene: 8. Looked up from germline, CDR1 is SGDLS and CDR2 is YYNGEE. The CDR3 spells CASSPGGGRTEAFF. CDR3 nucleotide sequence: TGTGCCAGCAGCCCAGGAGGGGGCAGAACTGAAGCTTTCTTT. Combining the CDR3 with reference TRBV9 and TRBJ1-1 gives the whole variable domain DSGVTQTPKHLITATGQRVTLRCSPRSGDLSVYWYQQSLDQGLQFLIQYYNGEERAKGNILERFSAQQFPDLHSELNLSSLELGDSALYFCASSPGGGRTEAFFGQGTRLTVV.

This chain links TRBV10-2 with TRBJ1-6; tentatively, D is TRBD1 (5 bases). This CDR3 has 15 amino acids. CDR1 is WSHSY, CDR2 SAAADI, per germline. V lost 2 bases and J lost 10, with 15 bases in between. CDR3: CASSEAGRSISPLHF. In DNA, the CDR3 is TGCGCCAGCAGTGAGGCGGGACGGTCAATATCACCCCTCCACTTT.

As DNA, the CDR3 is TGTGCCAGCAGCCTCAGCGGTGACATCTACAATGAGCAGTTCTTC. Translated: CASSLSGDIYNEQFF. This chain connects TRBV7-2 to TRBJ2-1, with D possibly matching TRBD2 (5 bases). With 5 bases removed from V and 3 bases from J, the gap between germline ends came to 14 bases. The CDR3 runs 15 residues. Germline V CDR1 and CDR2: SGHTA, FQGNSA.

The V and J genes are TRBV6-2 or TRBV6-3 and TRBJ2-1; maybe TRBD2 (7 bases). CDR1 and CDR2 from the germline V gene are MNHEY and SVGEGT. This CDR3 contains 16 residues. V dropped 0 bases and J dropped 4 bases, with 13 bases sitting between them. CDR3 DNA: TGTGCCAGCAGTTACTCGAGGCGGGGGCTTTACAATGAGCAGTTCTTC. Residues: CASSYSRRGLYNEQFF.

This clone is a singleton in its sample. The chain employs TRBV24-1 and TRBJ2-5, with TRBD2 identical over 10 bases. This CDR3 has 16 amino acids. The V segment lost 4 bases and the J segment 2 bases; nucleotides outside the gene matches: 6. The germline V gene encodes CDR1 KGHDR and CDR2 SFDVKD. The CDR3 loop is CATSEPLAGVQETQYF. For the CDR3, the DNA is TGTGCCACCAGTGAGCCTCTAGCGGGGGTACAAGAGACCCAGTACTTC.

The chain recombines TRBV4-2 with TRBJ2-3, with TRBD2 matching over 14 bases. The CDR3 is 16 residues long. V dropped 10 bases and J dropped 3; count of bases not matched to a gene: 9. CDR1 and CDR2 from the germline V gene are LGHNA and YNFKEQ. Written as DNA, the CDR3 is TGTGCCACCGGACTAGCGGGGGGTGGTAGAACAGATACGCAGTATTTT. It encodes CATGLAGGGRTDTQYF.

This clone was detected once. The V gene is TRBV7-8, the J gene TRBJ2-3; the match to TRBD2 covers 16 bases. The CDR3 covers 20 residues. Trimming at V came to 5 bases and at J to 0 bases, leaving 11 bases not matched to a gene. CDR1 is SGHVS and CDR2 is FQNEAQ in the germline V gene. DNA of the CDR3: TGTGCCAGCAGCGTTACCGGGACTAGCGGGGGGGCTCCCAGCACAGATACGCAGTATTTT. Its translation: CASSVTGTSGGAPSTDTQYF.

This chain links TRBV9 with TRBJ2-2; 8 nucleotides line up with TRBD2. V dropped 5 bases and J dropped 4; count of bases not matched to a gene: 10. The V gene's germline CDR1 is SGDLS and CDR2 YYNGEE. The CDR3 has 16 amino acids. CDR3 amino acids: CASSRPSGGTTGELFF. In DNA, the CDR3 is TGTGCCAGCAGTAGGCCTTCGGGGGGGACCACCGGGGAGCTGTTTTTT.

The chain couples TRBV29-1 to TRBJ1-5, with D possibly matching TRBD1 (5 bases). The CDR3 is 13 residues long. With 4 bases removed from V and 6 bases from J, the gap between germline ends came to 13 bases. CDR1 and CDR2 from the germline V gene are SQVTM and ANQGSEA. Here the CDR3 DNA reads TGCAGCGTTGGGCAGGGATTGAGTCAGCCCCAGCATTTT. Protein: CSVGQGLSQPQHF. Full variable domain (missing parts from reference TRBV29-1 and TRBJ1-5): SAVISQKPSRDICQRGTSLTIQCQVDSQVTMMFWYRQQPGQSLTLIATANQGSEATYESGFVIDKFPISRPNLTFSTLTVSNMSPEDSSIYLCSVGQGLSQPQHFGDGTRLSIL.

This rearrangement joins TRBV3-1 (or the pseudogene TRBV3-2) to TRBJ2-7, with TRBD1 as a possible D gene (5 bases). The CDR3 extends over 15 amino acids. V gave up 3 bases and J gave up 5 bases, with 17 bases separating them. CDR1 and CDR2 from the germline V gene are LGHDT and YNNKEL (reference sequence). DNA for the CDR3: TGTGCCAGCAGCCAGGATCAGGGATTCTTTGACGAGCAGTACTTC. It is translated as CASSQDQGFFDEQYF.

The chain recombines TRBV15 with TRBJ2-7, with a possible D match to TRBD2 (6 bases). The CDR3 covers 15 residues. V lost 0 bases, J lost 6 bases, and 15 bases lay in between. Germline CDR1 reads LNHNV; CDR2 reads YYDKDF (reference sequence). CDR3 bases: TGTGCCACCAGCAGAGAGGGGAGGACAATGGGCGAGCAGTACTTC. Translating it yields CATSREGRTMGEQYF.